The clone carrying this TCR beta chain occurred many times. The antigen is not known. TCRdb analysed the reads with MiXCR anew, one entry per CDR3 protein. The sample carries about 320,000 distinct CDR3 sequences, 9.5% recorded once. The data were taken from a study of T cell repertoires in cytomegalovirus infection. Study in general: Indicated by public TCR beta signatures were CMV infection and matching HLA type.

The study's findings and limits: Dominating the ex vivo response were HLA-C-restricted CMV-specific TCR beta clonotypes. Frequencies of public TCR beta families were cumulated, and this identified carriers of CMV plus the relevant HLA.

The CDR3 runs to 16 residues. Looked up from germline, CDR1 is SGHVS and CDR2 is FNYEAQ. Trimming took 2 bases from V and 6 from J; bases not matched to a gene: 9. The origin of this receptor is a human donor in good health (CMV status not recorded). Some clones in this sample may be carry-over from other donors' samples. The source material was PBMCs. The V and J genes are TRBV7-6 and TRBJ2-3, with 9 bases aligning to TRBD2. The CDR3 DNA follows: TGTGCCAGCAGCTTATTTATTGGAACTAGCGGGGATACGCAGTATTTT. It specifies CASSLFIGTSGDTQYF.